The T cell receptor (beta chain) under discussion was sequenced for a study of cytomegalovirus exposure and HLA in healthy donors. Findings and limits, study-wide: There were around 160 TCR beta chains listed as cytomegalovirus-associated. Across donors, most TCRs were seen rarely, yet some public ones were widespread. Under in vitro conditions, a few CMV-associated chains were confirmed as specific for CMV antigens. Subsequent analysis showed first-cohort TCR clusters tending to co-occur in 95 to 150 validation repertoires.

As for this clone: What it binds is unknown.

Sequencing used immunoSEQ multiplex PCR; TCRdb keeps in-frame clones, though not all of them. The sample carries some 310,000 clones, 70% to 90% recorded once. Sequencing was carried out using PBMCs. The TCR sequence derives from a man younger than 40 in good health and CMV-seronegative.

CDR3 protein: CASSLEAGNTEAFF. Here the CDR3 DNA reads TGCGCCAGCAGCTTGGAGGCAGGGAACACTGAAGCTTTCTTT. The rearrangement joins TRBV5-1 to TRBJ1-1; no clear D gene. The CDR3 spans 14 residues. The germline V gene has CDR1 SGHRS and CDR2 YFSETQ. With 0 bases removed from V and 1 base from J, the gap between germline ends came to 7 bases.